Listed below are T cell receptor beta chains from one sample, sequenced in a study of blood T cell repertoires in COVID-19. Generated by immunoSEQ multiplex PCR, the TCRdb table keeps only in-frame clones and is missing some. The sample holds roughly 64,000 clones, roughly 90% seen once. Sequencing used peripheral blood. Receptors were obtained from an elderly woman with active COVID-19. Each CDR3 is given with its conserved first and last residue. A D gene is named only where the DNA matches it firmly. The size field is filled for only some rows; it gives once, few, many or a size class.

once	TRBJ2-5	TRBD2	TRBV2	CASRGLAGAGGETQYF	TGTGCCAGCAGAGGACTAGCGGGGGCCGGAGGGGAGACCCAGTACTTC
-	TRBJ1-6	-	TRBV27	CASSTGGRALHF	TGTGCCAGCAGTACCGGAGGTCGGGCCCTCCACTTT
-	TRBJ1-3	-	TRBV19	CASSIQGVPGGNTIYF	TGTGCCAGTAGTATCCAGGGCGTGCCCGGCGGAAACACCATATATTTT
-	TRBJ2-1	TRBD1	TRBV28	CASSPRTGGGVEQFF	TGTGCCAGCAGTCCCCGGACAGGGGGTGGGGTTGAGCAGTTCTTC
-	TRBJ1-2	-	TRBV3-1/TRBV3-2	CASSQEAGWGGYTF	TGTGCCAGCAGCCAAGAGGCGGGGTGGGGCGGCTACACCTTC
-	TRBJ1-1	TRBD1	TRBV25-1	CASSGQGVTEAFF	TGTGCCAGCAGTGGACAGGGGGTCACTGAAGCTTTCTTT
-	TRBJ2-7	TRBD2	TRBV7-9	CASSPLRGSGSSYEQYF	TGTGCCAGCAGCCCCCTGAGGGGTAGCGGGAGTTCCTACGAGCAGTACTTC
-	TRBJ1-3	-	TRBV6-5	CASSYSGQNLRDTIYF	TGTGCCAGCAGTTACTCAGGACAGAACCTAAGGGACACCATATATTTT
-	TRBJ2-1	TRBD2	TRBV5-4	CASSPSGRVSNEQFF	TGTGCCAGCAGCCCCTCAGGGAGGGTTAGCAATGAGCAGTTCTTC
-	TRBJ2-1	-	TRBV5-1	CASSFGQSVYNEQFF	TGCGCCAGCAGCTTCGGACAGAGCGTCTACAATGAGCAGTTCTTC
-	TRBJ2-5	-	TRBV6-6	CASSYSNPGEGETQYF	TGTGCCAGCAGTTACTCGAACCCAGGGGAGGGAGAGACCCAGTACTTC
few	TRBJ1-5	-	TRBV19	CASSIDQATDQPQHF	TGTGCCAGTAGTATAGATCAGGCCACTGATCAGCCCCAGCATTTT
few	TRBJ2-7	TRBD2	TRBV7-2	CASCPAGEFNEQYF	TGTGCCAGCTGCCCGGCGGGAGAGTTTAACGAGCAGTACTTC
-	TRBJ2-1	TRBD2	TRBV3-1/TRBV3-2	CASSQDPAGGPGDEQFF	TGTGCCAGCAGCCAAGATCCAGCGGGAGGGCCGGGTGATGAGCAGTTCTTC
-	TRBJ2-1	TRBD2	TRBV7-9	CASSFRLAGGLYNEQFF	TGTGCCAGCAGCTTTCGACTAGCGGGAGGGCTCTACAATGAGCAGTTCTTC
-	TRBJ2-5	-	TRBV4-1	CASSQDPMSGQETQYF	TGCGCCAGCAGCCAAGATCCCATGAGTGGCCAAGAGACCCAGTACTTC
-	TRBJ1-1	TRBD1	TRBV3-1/TRBV3-2	CASSARGGANTEAFF	TGTGCCAGCAGCGCCCGAGGGGGCGCGAACACTGAAGCTTTCTTT
-	TRBJ1-6	TRBD1	TRBV29-1	CSVENGGGPPTYNSPLHF	TGCAGCGTTGAAAACGGAGGGGGCCCCCCCACCTATAATTCACCCCTCCACTTT
once	TRBJ2-2	-	TRBV9	CASSVVREWGVSGTGELFF	TGTGCCAGCAGCGTAGTAAGGGAGTGGGGGGTGAGCGGGACCGGGGAGCTGTTTTTT